This entry features one TCR beta chain sequence. Its antigen is unknown. The data belong to a study of radiation and T cells in renal cell carcinoma. General observations from the study: Top tumor clonotypes rose in blood 2 weeks post-radiation, then contracted.

Clones were read by immunoSEQ multiplex PCR, and TCRdb kept only the in-frame ones, dropping some. The data contain 150,000 or so clones, 88% of them singletons. Time point meaning: baseline pretreatment blood. The treatment was: 15 Gy SBRT to primary tumor, nephrectomy 4 weeks later. Blood was sampled at baseline, 2 weeks and 4 weeks after SBRT. This TCR derives from a woman in her seventies with renal cell carcinoma. The sequenced sample was blood, obtained from a patient whose treatment included radiotherapy and nephrectomy.

DNA of the CDR3: TGTGCCACCAGCCCCTTAACCGGGACAGGGGGCCGGGATGAGCAGTTCTTC. As protein: CATSPLTGTGGRDEQFF. The chain combines TRBV15 with TRBJ2-1; 12 bases align to TRBD1. V shed 5 bases and J 8 bases; nucleotides not matched to a gene: 13. The CDR3 totals 17 residues. Germline CDR1 and CDR2: LNHNV and YYDKDF (reference sequence). The complete variable domain, with remaining parts taken from reference TRBV15 and TRBJ2-1, reads DAMVIQNPRYQVTQFGKPVTLSCSQTLNHNVMYWYQQKSSQAPKLLFHYYDKDFNNEADTPDNFQSRRPNTSFCFLDIRSPGLGDTAMYLCATSPLTGTGGRDEQFFGPGTRLTVL.